This T cell receptor (beta chain) was captured in a study of T-cell memory formation after mild COVID-19 (dated by TCRdb to about 2021). Regarding the complete study: Most TCR sequence clusters were specific to one of the two donors. In a couple of donors, T-cell clones that expanded and contracted after mild COVID-19 were tracked by sequencing TCRalpha and TCRbeta repertoires over time. Two young, previously healthy adult volunteers made up the cohort, one male and one female. Broad study findings and their caveats: Whether the second-wave clones peaking on day 37 were SARS-CoV-2 specific was not confirmed. Clones contracting from day 15 to 85 had balanced CD4/CD8 phenotypes, while a second wave expanding from day 15 to 37 was biased towards CD4+. Contracting CD4+ clones were found mainly in CM and EM memory subsets, while CD8+ clones were enriched in EMRA. The study included only a couple of mild cases, and larger cohorts that include severe cases with pre-infection samples were judged to be necessary. Some responding clones were found in pre-infection memory, which suggests that pre-existing cross-reactive memory T cells took part in the SARS-CoV-2 response.

These reads were obtained on an Illumina NovaSeq 6000. cDNA libraries for TCRalpha and TCRbeta were prepared by 5'RACE using constant-segment primers, with sample barcodes and unique molecular identifiers added. RNA was extracted from every sample with Trizol reagent. Libraries were amplified in two PCR steps, with a second sample barcode and Illumina TruSeq adapters added in the second step. Sequencing of the libraries was done on an Illumina NovaSeq, producing 2 x 150 bp paired-end reads. Turning to the authors' computational methods: Demultiplexing of reads and collapsing into UMI-guided consensus sequences were performed with migec v1.2.7. With mixcr v2.1.11, UMI consensuses were aligned to TRA and TRB V and J templates and assembled into clonotypes. A clonotype was counted as expanded or contracted only if both edgeR and NoisET called the change significant, with noise models trained on biological replicates. For edgeR calls, a false discovery rate-adjusted p below 0.01 and a log2 fold-change threshold of 1 were applied. PCA with hierarchical clustering of max-normalized trajectories of the 1000 most abundant clonotypes was used as exploratory dynamics analysis. The CD4 or CD8 phenotype of responding clones was assigned using the separately sequenced CD4+ and CD8+ repertoires. The public sequencing data were trimmed at Q25 with fastp and processed into clonotypes with MiXCR by TCRdb, which kept only in-frame beta chains. CDR3 protein sequences are deduplicated, and each keeps its most common genes and DNA. TCRdb's processing, not the authors', yielded these V and J calls. The sample has some 200,000 distinct CDR3 sequences on record, more than 8% of them singletons. Roughly 4% of the sample is taken by the ten largest.

PBMCs were isolated by Ficoll-Paque density gradient centrifugation. The CDR3 covers 17 residues, taking in both the cysteine and the phenylalanine. Only the CDR3 DNA is retained, 51 bases long and in frame from the first base. The V end gives up 1 base and the J end 4 bases, leaving 6 bases in the junction not matched to a gene. Taken from the germline V gene, the CDR1 and CDR2 loops are MGHRA and YSYEKL. This clonotype was recorded at least ten times. Its antigen specificity is not known. Within one base of it there is no much larger clone, and no base qualities were kept. The sequence links TRBV4-1 to TRBJ2-3, and 12 bases in between align with TRBD2. The sequenced sample was PBMCs or a T cell subset sorted from them (not recorded which). This TCR came from a man younger than 35 who had mild COVID-19 (a few samples of this study predate the infection). The sample titles of this study are shuffled in the database, so cell type and time point are left out; the donor was told from shared clones. At the DNA level, the sequence is TGCGCCAGCAGCCAAGGCTTACTAGCGGGGGGAGCAGATACGCAGTATTTT. Its coded protein is CASSQGLLAGGADTQYF.